The 27 T cell receptor beta chains below all came from one sample that was sequenced in a study of CD8+ T cells in alopecia areata. Treatment here: oral pan-JAK inhibitor, 5-10 mg twice daily. In each case, RNA was isolated and then reverse transcribed into cDNA as the sequencing template. The table came from immunoSEQ multiplex PCR; TCRdb's copy has only in-frame clones and leaves some out. The sample lists just over 150,000 clones, just over 65% occurring once. Sequenced material: CD4+ T cells sorted from blood, taken at week 4, from a patient treated with tofacitinib. The source is a human donor with alopecia areata.

This chain connects TRBV4-3 to TRBJ1-6; TRBD1 matches 8 bases. CDR1 and CDR2 from the germline V gene are LGHNA and YSLEER. Unmatched junction bases numbered 8, after V lost 4 bases and J lost 3 bases. This CDR3 has 17 amino acids. The DNA for the CDR3 is TGCGCCAGCAGCCCAAGTGGGGACAGGAACTATAATTCACCCCTCCACTTT. This sequence encodes CASSPSGDRNYNSPLHF.

The gene calls are TRBV4-3 and TRBJ2-3; no clear D. The CDR3 consists of 15 residues. The V gene lost 3 bases and the J gene lost 0 bases, with 10 bases spanning the gap. CDR1 and CDR2 (germline): LGHNA, YSLEER. CDR3 loop: CASSQNYPSTDTQYF. CDR3 sequence (DNA): TGCGCCAGCAGCCAGAACTACCCTAGCACAGATACGCAGTATTTT.

This clone was counted between two and nine times. This sequence joins TRBV5-4 and TRBJ2-2; D is undetermined. Germline V CDR1 and CDR2: SGHNT, YYREEE (reference sequence). The CDR3 runs 13 residues. V was clipped by 5 bases and J by 7 bases, with 12 bases between them. The CDR3 nucleotides are TGTGCCAGCAGTCTAGAGCGCGTCGGGGAGCTGTTTTTT. This encodes CASSLERVGELFF.

This clone came up a few times. This chain joins TRBV5-1 and TRBJ2-3; possible D gene TRBD2, 6 bases. Germline CDR1 and CDR2: SGHRS and YFSETQ. CDR3 length: 14 residues. Trimming removed 3 bases at V and 2 bases at J, with 10 bases between. The CDR3 loop reads CASSWDSNTDTQYF. In DNA form, the CDR3 reads TGCGCCAGCAGCTGGGACTCCAACACAGATACGCAGTATTTT.

The chain combines TRBV4-1 with TRBJ1-5; possibly TRBD1 for D (5 bases). Per the germline V gene, CDR1 is MGHRA and CDR2 is YSYEKL. The CDR3 length is 14 residues. Trimming shortened V by 7 bases and J by 3 bases, and 13 bases separated the two germline ends. CDR3 sequence: CASTPGLPNQPQHF. CDR3 bases: TGCGCCAGCACCCCGGGACTCCCCAATCAGCCCCAGCATTTT.

J is TRBJ1-2 and V is TRBV7-9, with TRBD1 identical over 7 bases. CDR1 is SEHNR and CDR2 is FQNEAQ in the germline V gene (reference sequence). Trimming removed 3 bases from V and 6 bases from J; junction bases left unmatched: 16. This CDR3 is built from 17 residues. The CDR3 DNA reads as TGTGCCAGCAGCTTTAAAACCCGGGACAGATCGACGCATGGCTACACCTTC. Amino acid sequence: CASSFKTRDRSTHGYTF. Variable domain in full (rest from reference TRBV7-9 and TRBJ1-2): DTGVSQNPRHKITKRGQNVTFRCDPISEHNRLYWYRQTLGQGPEFLTYFQNEAQLEKSRLLSDRFSAERPKGSFSTLEIQRTEQGDSAMYLCASSFKTRDRSTHGYTFGSGTRLTVV.

V gene TRBV15 combines with J gene TRBJ2-5; 9 bases match TRBD1. Germline CDR1 and CDR2: LNHNV and YYDKDF (reference sequence). V was clipped by 0 bases and J by 5 bases; unmatched bases: 7. The CDR3 is 16 amino acids. CDR3 loop: CATSRDRTGVGETQYF. DNA for the CDR3: TGTGCCACCAGCAGAGATCGGACAGGGGTTGGGGAGACCCAGTACTTC.

The chain employs TRBV14 and TRBJ2-5, with unresolved D. The CDR3 sequence is 13 residues long. Germline CDR1 is SGHDN and CDR2 is FVKESK. V was clipped by 4 bases and J by 5 bases, with 11 bases between them. The CDR3 reads CASSPRIRETQYF. As DNA, the CDR3 is TGTGCCAGCAGCCCTCGTATTAGGGAGACCCAGTACTTC.

V usage is TRBV4-3 and J usage is TRBJ1-6; D remains unclear. Germline loops: CDR1 LGHNA, CDR2 YSLEER. The V gene lost 2 bases and the J gene lost 7 bases, with 9 bases spanning the gap. The CDR3 is made up of 14 amino acids. The CDR3 bases are TGCGCCAGCAGCCAAAGGACGGCCAATTCACCCCTCCACTTT. It codes for CASSQRTANSPLHF.

A few counts support this clone. V gene TRBV6-5 combines with J gene TRBJ1-5, with 8 bases matching TRBD1. The germline V gene encodes CDR1 MNHEY and CDR2 SVGAGI. V shed 6 bases, J shed 7 bases, and the junction held 8 bases outside the gene matches. CDR3 length: 14 residues. The CDR3 loop is CASRPTGGWQPQHF. CDR3 nucleotides: TGTGCCAGCAGACCCACAGGGGGTTGGCAGCCCCAGCATTTT.

CDR3 in DNA: TGTGCCTGGAGTGAGGGCCTCTCCGACTTCTACGAGCAGTACTTC. Translation: CAWSEGLSDFYEQYF. The chain links TRBV30 to TRBJ2-7, with D unclear. This CDR3 comprises 15 residues. Trimming pared 1 base from V and 3 bases from J, leaving 16 bases between. CDR1 GTSNPN and CDR2 SVGIG come from the germline V gene (reference sequence).

This clone appeared a single time. The V gene is TRBV9, the J gene TRBJ1-1; tentatively, D is TRBD1 (5 bases). Per the germline V gene, CDR1 is SGDLS and CDR2 is YYNGEE. V shed 0 bases and J shed 11 bases, with 14 bases lying between them. This CDR3 has 13 amino acids. The CDR3 sequence is CASSVDRDFAAFF. The CDR3, as DNA: TGTGCCAGCAGCGTAGATCGGGACTTTGCGGCTTTCTTT.

The chain has TRBV29-1 and TRBJ1-1; D remains unclear. The CDR3 is 10 residues long. Germline assignment: CDR1 SQVTM and CDR2 ANQGSEA. V was clipped by 7 bases and J by 1 base, with 4 bases between them. In nucleotides, the CDR3 is TGCAGCGCCGCGAACACTGAAGCTTTCTTT. Protein product: CSAANTEAFF. Filled out from reference TRBV29-1 and TRBJ1-1, the complete variable domain reads SAVISQKPSRDICQRGTSLTIQCQVDSQVTMMFWYRQQPGQSLTLIATANQGSEATYESGFVIDKFPISRPNLTFSTLTVSNMSPEDSSIYLCSAANTEAFFGQGTRLTVV.

V is TRBV10-3 and J is TRBJ1-1; 10 bases match TRBD1. The length of the CDR3 is 15 residues. V lost 10 bases and J lost 1; bases outside the gene matches: 9. Germline V lookup: CDR1 ENHRY, CDR2 SYGVKD. The CDR3 bases are TGTGCCACGCGACAGGGGGCGAGGCGGAACACTGAAGCTTTCTTT. Its protein is CATRQGARRNTEAFF.

This clone came up a few times. The V call is TRBV4-2, the J call TRBJ2-3; unclear D gene. Germline assignment: CDR1 LGHNA and CDR2 YNFKEQ. V lost 0 bases to trimming and J lost 3 bases, with 13 bases between them. This CDR3 has 16 residues. The DNA for the CDR3 is TGTGCCAGCAGCCAAGATCTAACGGTAGCAACAGATACGCAGTATTTT. Its protein product is CASSQDLTVATDTQYF.

The chain links TRBV19 to TRBJ2-7; maybe TRBD2 (6 bases). The germline gives CDR1 LNHDA, CDR2 SQIVND (reference sequence). V lost 3 bases and J lost 3, with 15 bases in between. The CDR3 is 15 residues long. The CDR3 protein is CASSMTGDANYEQYF. In DNA form, the CDR3 reads TGTGCCAGTAGTATGACGGGGGACGCAAACTACGAGCAGTACTTC.

This chain connects TRBV5-1 to TRBJ2-6; 9 bases match TRBD1. The CDR3 is 16 residues long. From germline, CDR1 is SGHRS and CDR2 YFSETQ. V shed 0 bases, J shed 2 bases, and the junction held 0 bases outside the gene matches. CDR3 DNA: TGCGCCAGCAGCTTGGGACAGGGGGCTGGGGCCAACGTCCTGACTTTC. Translation: CASSLGQGAGANVLTF.

The V call is TRBV29-1, the J call TRBJ2-1; D call uncertain. Germline lookup yields CDR1 SQVTM and CDR2 ANQGSEA. The CDR3 has 14 residues. Trimming pared 6 bases from V and 0 bases from J, leaving 12 bases between. CDR3 in amino acids: CSVGYRGSYNEQFF. Here the CDR3 DNA reads TGCAGCGTCGGTTATCGAGGCTCCTACAATGAGCAGTTCTTC.

This chain connects TRBV4-1 to TRBJ2-4; tentatively, D is TRBD1 (5 bases). V dropped 4 bases and J dropped 1 base, with 14 bases sitting between them. The CDR3 totals 16 residues. The germline V gene encodes CDR1 MGHRA and CDR2 YSYEKL. CDR3 region: CASSRPGLTAKNIQYF. The CDR3 bases are TGCGCCAGCAGCCGCCCAGGGTTGACGGCCAAAAACATTCAGTACTTC.

This chain connects TRBV5-1 to TRBJ2-7, with D hard to call. Germline loops: CDR1 SGHRS, CDR2 YFSETQ. V lost 0 bases and J 4 bases, leaving 8 bases between the germline ends. The CDR3 spans 13 residues. CDR3 sequence reads: CASSLVRAYEQYF. CDR3 in DNA: TGCGCCAGCAGCTTGGTTCGCGCTTACGAGCAGTACTTC.

This clone appeared a few times. V is TRBV29-1 and J is TRBJ2-1; 12 nucleotides line up with TRBD2. Trimming at V came to 7 bases and at J to 7 bases, leaving 14 bases not matched to a gene. The CDR3 is 16 residues long. Germline CDR1 reads SQVTM; CDR2 reads ANQGSEA. CDR3 DNA sequence: TGCAGCGCCCGTGGCCTACTAGCGGGGGGCCGGAATGAGCAGTTCTTC. Protein sequence: CSARGLLAGGRNEQFF.

This chain joins TRBV30 and TRBJ2-7; 12 bases map to TRBD1. CDR1 is GTSNPN and CDR2 is SVGIG in the germline V gene (reference sequence). After removal of 4 bases from V and 5 bases from J, the junction contained 3 bases not matched to a gene. CDR3 length: 13 residues. The CDR3 nucleotides are TGTGCCTGGACCCGGGACAGGGGGCACGAGCAGTACTTC. Protein product: CAWTRDRGHEQYF.

This sequence joins TRBV15 and TRBJ1-6; D remains unclear. V dropped 0 bases and J dropped 9 bases, with 15 bases sitting between them. The CDR3 totals 16 residues. CDR1 and CDR2 from the germline V gene are LNHNV and YYDKDF (reference sequence). CDR3 in amino acids: CATSRDHGSNGSPLHF. DNA of the CDR3: TGTGCCACCAGCAGAGATCATGGCAGTAACGGTTCACCCCTCCACTTT.

This clone occurred a few times. As DNA, the CDR3 is TGTGCCTGGAGTGTACTCCCAGGGGGACATGGTGGCTACACCTTC. Its translation is CAWSVLPGGHGGYTF. The chain combines TRBV30 with TRBJ1-2; 7 bases are shared with TRBD1. The CDR3 runs to 15 residues. Germline assignment: CDR1 GTSNPN and CDR2 SVGIG (reference sequence). Trimming removed 0 bases from V and 7 bases from J; junction bases left unmatched: 11.

CDR3 sequence: CAWSVGVNSPLHF. CDR3 nucleotides: TGTGCCTGGAGTGTCGGGGTTAATTCACCCCTCCACTTT. This chain connects TRBV30 to TRBJ1-6; D is unresolved. CDR3 size: 13 residues. CDR1 is GTSNPN and CDR2 is SVGIG in the germline V gene (reference sequence). V lost 0 bases and J 6 bases, leaving 6 bases between the germline ends.

The gene calls are TRBV11-2 and TRBJ1-6; 10 bases align to TRBD1. Trimming cost V 3 bases and J 14 bases; bases outside gene matches: 7. This CDR3 has 14 residues. CDR1 and CDR2 (germline): SGHAT, FQNNGV. Here the CDR3 DNA reads TGTGCCAGCAGCTTTGCCGGGACAGGGGCTTCCCTCCACTTT. Its translation: CASSFAGTGASLHF.

The chain carries TRBV5-4 and TRBJ2-5, with 7 bases fitting TRBD1. The CDR3 has 14 residues. Germline-derived CDR1 and CDR2 are SGHNT and YYREEE (reference sequence). The junction had 5 bases not matched to a gene; V was cut back by 3 bases and J by 3 bases. In DNA, the CDR3 is TGTGCCAGCAGCTCCCGGGACAGAGAAGAGACCCAGTACTTC. Translated, it gives CASSSRDREETQYF.